The T cell receptor beta chain under discussion was sequenced for a study of cytomegalovirus exposure and HLA in healthy donors. Germline V lookup: CDR1 MNHEY, CDR2 SMNVEV (reference sequence). This CDR3 is built from 19 residues. J was trimmed by 4 bases and V by 2 bases; bases with no gene match: 16. PCR primers comprised 60 Vbeta and 13 Jbeta primers. Using immunoSEQ multiplex PCR, the repertoire was profiled, and TCRdb retains in-frame clones only, with some absent. The data hold some 120,000 clones, with around 80% observed a single time. This chain joins TRBV27 and TRBJ1-2, with 10 bases that match TRBD1. This TCR was recovered from a human donor in good health. The sequenced sample was PBMCs. For the CDR3, the DNA is TGTGCCAGCAGTTTAATAATGGTGGTGGGGACAGGGGCCTTCTATGGCTACACCTTC. It is translated as CASSLIMVVGTGAFYGYTF.